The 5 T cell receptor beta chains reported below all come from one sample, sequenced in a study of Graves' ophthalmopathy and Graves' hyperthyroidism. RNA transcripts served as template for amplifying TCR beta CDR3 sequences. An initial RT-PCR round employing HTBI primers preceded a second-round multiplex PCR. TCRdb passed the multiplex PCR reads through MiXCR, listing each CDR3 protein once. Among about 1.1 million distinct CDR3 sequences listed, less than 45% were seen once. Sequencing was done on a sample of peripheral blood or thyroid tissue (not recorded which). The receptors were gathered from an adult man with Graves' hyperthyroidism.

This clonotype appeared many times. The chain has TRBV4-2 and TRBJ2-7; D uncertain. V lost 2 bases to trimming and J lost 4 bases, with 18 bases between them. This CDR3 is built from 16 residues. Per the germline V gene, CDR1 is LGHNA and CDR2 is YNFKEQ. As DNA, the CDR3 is TGTGCCAGCAGCCAAAGACCAGAGACGGCATCTTACGAGCAGTACTTC. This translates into CASSQRPETASYEQYF.

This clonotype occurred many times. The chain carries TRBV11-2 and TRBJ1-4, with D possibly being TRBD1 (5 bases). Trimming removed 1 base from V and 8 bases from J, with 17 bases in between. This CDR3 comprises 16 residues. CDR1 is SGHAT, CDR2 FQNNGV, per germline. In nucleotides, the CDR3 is TGTGCCAGCAGCTTAGGCATGGCAGGGCAATGGGAAAAACTGTTTTTT. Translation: CASSLGMAGQWEKLFF.

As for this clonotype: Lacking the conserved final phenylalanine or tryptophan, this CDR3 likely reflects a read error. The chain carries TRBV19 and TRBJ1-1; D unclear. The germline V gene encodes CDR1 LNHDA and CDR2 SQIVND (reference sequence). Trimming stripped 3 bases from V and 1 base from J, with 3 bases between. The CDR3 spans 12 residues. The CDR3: CASSIGNTEAFL. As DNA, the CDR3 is TGTGCCAGTAGTATTGGGAACACTGAAGCTTTCCTT.

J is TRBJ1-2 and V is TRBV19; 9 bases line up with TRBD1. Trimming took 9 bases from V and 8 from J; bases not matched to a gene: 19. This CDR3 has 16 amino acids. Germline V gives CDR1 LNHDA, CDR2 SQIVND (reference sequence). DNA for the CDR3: TGTGCCAGCCGCCATTCCCGGGACAGGGACCTCTCGGGCTACACCTTC. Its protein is CASRHSRDRDLSGYTF.

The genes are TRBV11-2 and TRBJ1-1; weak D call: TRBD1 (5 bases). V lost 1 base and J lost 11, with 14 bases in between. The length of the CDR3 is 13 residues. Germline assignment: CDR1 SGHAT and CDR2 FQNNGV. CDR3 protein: CASSLGETGGAFF. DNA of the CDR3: TGTGCCAGCAGCTTAGGGGAGACTGGGGGGGCTTTCTTT.